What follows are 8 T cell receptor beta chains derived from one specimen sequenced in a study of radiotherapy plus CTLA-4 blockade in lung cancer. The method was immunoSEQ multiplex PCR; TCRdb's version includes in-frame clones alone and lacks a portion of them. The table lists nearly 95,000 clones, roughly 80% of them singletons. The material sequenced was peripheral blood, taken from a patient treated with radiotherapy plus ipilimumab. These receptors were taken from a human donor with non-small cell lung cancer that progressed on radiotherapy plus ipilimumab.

CDR3 in DNA: TGTGCCAGCAGCGACGTAAAACAGGGGGCTAACGAGCAGTACGTC. It translates to CASSDVKQGANEQYV. V and J are TRBV7-9 and TRBJ2-7; 9 positions match TRBD1. The V gene end was trimmed by 5 bases and the J gene end by 5 bases; junction bases not matched to a gene: 10. The germline V gene has CDR1 SEHNR and CDR2 FQNEAQ (reference sequence). The CDR3 runs to 15 residues.

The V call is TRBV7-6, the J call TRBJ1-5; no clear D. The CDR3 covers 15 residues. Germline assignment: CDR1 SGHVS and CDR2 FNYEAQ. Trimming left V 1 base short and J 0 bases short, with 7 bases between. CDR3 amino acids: CASSLEKYSNQPQHF. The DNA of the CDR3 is TGTGCCAGCAGCTTAGAAAAGTATAGCAATCAGCCCCAGCATTTT.

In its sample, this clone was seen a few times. The CDR3 DNA sequence: TGTGCCAGCAGTTATACAGGGTCTGAAGCTTTCTTT. Encoded protein: CASSYTGSEAFF. The V and J genes are TRBV2 and TRBJ1-1, with a weak D call TRBD1 (6 bases). The CDR3 contains 12 residues. The germline V gene encodes CDR1 SNHLY and CDR2 FYNNEI. V was shortened by 5 bases and J by 6 bases, with 10 bases between the two germline ends.

Here the CDR3 reads CTSSQESGPDYEQYF. CDR3 nucleotide sequence: TGCACCAGCAGCCAAGAGTCCGGGCCTGACTACGAGCAGTACTTC. This sequence joins TRBV1 and TRBJ2-7. TRBV1 is labeled a pseudogene. This CDR3 contains 15 residues.

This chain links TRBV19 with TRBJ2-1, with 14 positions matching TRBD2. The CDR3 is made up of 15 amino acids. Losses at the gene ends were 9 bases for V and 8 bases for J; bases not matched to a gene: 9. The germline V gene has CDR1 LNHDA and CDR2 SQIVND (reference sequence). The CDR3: CASKKRLAGGYEQFF. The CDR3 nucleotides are TGTGCCAGCAAAAAGAGACTAGCGGGAGGGTATGAGCAGTTCTTC. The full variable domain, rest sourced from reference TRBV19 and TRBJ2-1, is DGGITQSPKYLFRKEGQNVTLSCEQNLNHDAMYWYRQDPGQGLRLIYYSQIVNDFQKGDIAEGYSVSREKKESFPLTVTSAQKNPTAFYLCASKKRLAGGYEQFFGPGTRLTVL.

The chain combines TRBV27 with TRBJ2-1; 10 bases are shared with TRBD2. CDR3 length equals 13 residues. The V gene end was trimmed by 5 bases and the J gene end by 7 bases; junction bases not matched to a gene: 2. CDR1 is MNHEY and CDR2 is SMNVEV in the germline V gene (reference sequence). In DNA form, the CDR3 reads TGTGCCAGCAGTACGGGACTAGCGAATGAGCAGTTCTTC. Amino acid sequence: CASSTGLANEQFF.

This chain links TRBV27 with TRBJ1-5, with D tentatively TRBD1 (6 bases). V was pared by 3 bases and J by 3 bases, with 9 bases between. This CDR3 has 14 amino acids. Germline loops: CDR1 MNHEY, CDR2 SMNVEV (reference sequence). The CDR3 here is CASSFAGANQPQHF. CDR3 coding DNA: TGTGCCAGCAGTTTCGCAGGGGCCAATCAGCCCCAGCATTTT.

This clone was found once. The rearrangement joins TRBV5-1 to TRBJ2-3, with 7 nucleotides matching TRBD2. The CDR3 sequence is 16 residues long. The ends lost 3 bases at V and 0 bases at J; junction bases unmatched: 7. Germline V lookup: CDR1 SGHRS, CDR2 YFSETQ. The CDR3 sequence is CASSYNGRPSTDTQYF. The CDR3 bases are TGCGCCAGCAGCTATAACGGGAGGCCTAGCACAGATACGCAGTATTTT. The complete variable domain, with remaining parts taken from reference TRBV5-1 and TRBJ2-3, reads KAGVTQTPRYLIKTRGQQVTLSCSPISGHRSVSWYQQTPGQGLQFLFEYFSETQRNKGNFPGRFSGRQFSNSRSEMNVSTLELGDSALYLCASSYNGRPSTDTQYFGPGTRLTVL.